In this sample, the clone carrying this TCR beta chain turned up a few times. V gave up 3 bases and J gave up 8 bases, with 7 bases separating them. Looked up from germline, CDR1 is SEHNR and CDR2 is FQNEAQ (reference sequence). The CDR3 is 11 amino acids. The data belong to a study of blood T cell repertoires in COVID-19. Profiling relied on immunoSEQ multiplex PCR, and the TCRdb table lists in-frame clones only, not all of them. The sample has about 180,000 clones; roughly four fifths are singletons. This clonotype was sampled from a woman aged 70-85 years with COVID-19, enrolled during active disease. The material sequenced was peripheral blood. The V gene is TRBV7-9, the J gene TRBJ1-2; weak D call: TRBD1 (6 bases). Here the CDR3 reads CASSLTGGYTF. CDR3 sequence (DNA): TGTGCCAGCAGCTTGACAGGCGGCTACACCTTC.